This TCR beta chain was profiled in a study of T cells after yellow fever vaccination. Study-wide points: Once the booster was given, most primary-vaccination clones reappeared, at just over 95% for CD4 and 85% to 90% for CD8. A minor fraction of clonotypes spanned both CD4 and CD8 compartments.

Trimming cost V 6 bases and J 7 bases; bases outside gene matches: 9. CDR1 SEHNR and CDR2 FQNEAQ come from the germline V gene (reference sequence). This CDR3 has 14 amino acids. This clonotype turned up a few times. Its antigen is not known. TCRdb re-called the 5' RACE reads with MiXCR, one entry per CDR3 protein. Of about 400,000 distinct CDR3 sequences listed, approximately 10% are singletons. This clonotype was obtained from a man between 18 and 29 years old who received the YFV17D yellow fever vaccine. The source material was PBMCs, sampled on the day of the first yellow fever vaccination. This chain connects TRBV7-9 to TRBJ2-1, with 7 positions matching TRBD2. CDR3 residues: CASRNTGTKNEQFF. The DNA for the CDR3 is TGTGCCAGCAGGAATACCGGGACTAAAAATGAGCAGTTCTTC.